This passage covers 15 T cell receptor beta chains from one sample sequenced in a study of blood T cell repertoires in COVID-19. The assay was immunoSEQ multiplex PCR, and TCRdb's table has in-frame clones only and misses some. This table has approximately 97,000 clones, 75% to 90% appearing once. The material sequenced was peripheral blood. Receptors were obtained from a woman at least 80 years old with acute or convalescent COVID-19.

The chain recombines TRBV15 with TRBJ1-5; maybe TRBD1 (6 bases). The length of the CDR3 is 15 residues. V was trimmed by 1 base and J by 6 bases, leaving 13 bases between them. Germline V gives CDR1 LNHNV, CDR2 YYDKDF (reference sequence). The CDR3 spells CATSRGRGQGQPQHF. The CDR3 DNA reads TGTGCCACCAGCAGAGGCAGGGGACAAGGTCAGCCCCAGCATTTT.

The V and J genes are TRBV6-4 and TRBJ2-1; 7 nucleotides agree with TRBD1. Losses at the gene ends were 8 bases for V and 6 bases for J; bases not matched to a gene: 13. CDR3 size: 15 residues. The germline V gene encodes CDR1 MRHNA and CDR2 SNTAGT. The CDR3 nucleotides are TGTGCCAGCGCCGCCAGAGGGGGCAAGAGCAATGAGCAGTTCTTC. Translation gives CASAARGGKSNEQFF.

The chain has TRBV27 and TRBJ2-2, with unresolved D. Germline V gene lookup returns CDR1 MNHEY and CDR2 SMNVEV (reference sequence). This CDR3 comprises 14 residues. V was pared by 0 bases and J by 3 bases, with 5 bases between. This CDR3 reads CASSLSQDTGELFF. CDR3 DNA: TGTGCCAGCAGTTTATCCCAGGACACCGGGGAGCTGTTTTTT.

The CDR3 nucleotides are TGTGCCAGTCAACTCCCGTTGGGGGGGGATCTTAATTCACCCCTCCACTTT. This gives the protein CASQLPLGGDLNSPLHF. The rearrangement uses TRBV6-4 and TRBJ1-6, with D maybe TRBD1 (5 bases). V was cut by 9 bases and J by 6 bases, with 24 bases left in between. The V gene's germline CDR1 is MRHNA and CDR2 SNTAGT. CDR3 length: 17 amino acids.

The chain has TRBV9 and TRBJ1-4, with D perhaps TRBD1 (5 bases). Trimming pared 4 bases from V and 2 bases from J, leaving 12 bases between. The CDR3 sequence is 15 residues long. The germline V gene encodes CDR1 SGDLS and CDR2 YYNGEE. CDR3: CASSPREGTNEKLFF. CDR3 bases: TGTGCCAGCAGCCCTAGGGAGGGGACTAATGAAAAACTGTTTTTT.

The chain is built from TRBV5-4 and TRBJ1-2; D is unclear. Trimming cost V 5 bases and J 0 bases, with 8 bases left between them. CDR3 length equals 13 residues. Germline values: CDR1 SGHNT, CDR2 YYREEE (reference sequence). CDR3 residues: CASSPDTNYGYTF. The CDR3 DNA reads TGTGCCAGCAGTCCCGACACTAACTATGGCTACACCTTC.

The chain joins TRBV2 to TRBJ1-2; maybe TRBD1 (5 bases). The CDR3 runs 15 residues. CDR1 is SNHLY and CDR2 is FYNNEI in the germline V gene. V lost 0 bases to trimming and J lost 5 bases, with 13 bases between them. CDR3 in DNA: TGTGCCAGCAGTGAAGCCCTCCCCAGGGCATATGGCTACACCTTC. It is translated as CASSEALPRAYGYTF.

The V and J genes are TRBV5-6 and TRBJ2-1; no reliable D call. CDR1 and CDR2 (germline): SGHDT, YYEEEE. There are 13 residues in the CDR3. Trimming cost V 0 bases and J 7 bases, with 8 bases left between them. CDR3 protein: CASSLGPTNEQFF. CDR3 bases: TGTGCCAGCAGCTTGGGTCCCACTAATGAGCAGTTCTTC.

The chain joins TRBV18 to TRBJ2-3; 9 bases map to TRBD2. CDR1 KGHSH and CDR2 LQKENI come from the germline V gene. The J segment lost 1 base and the V segment lost 4 bases, leaving 3 bases of the junction unmatched. The CDR3 is 15 amino acids. The CDR3 DNA reads TGTGCCAGCTCACTAAAGCGGGGGGGCACAGATACGCAGTATTTT. The encoded protein is CASSLKRGGTDTQYF.

The chain couples TRBV5-4 to TRBJ2-1; 13 bases map to TRBD2. J lost 7 bases, V lost 2 bases, and 9 bases had no gene match. Germline-derived CDR1 and CDR2 are SGHNT and YYREEE (reference sequence). The CDR3 spans 17 residues. CDR3 residues: CASSFETSGGLGNEQFF. The DNA for the CDR3 is TGTGCCAGCAGCTTTGAGACTAGCGGGGGGTTAGGGAATGAGCAGTTCTTC.

J is TRBJ1-5 and V is TRBV28, with D hard to call. The CDR3 is 15 amino acids. Germline CDR1 reads MDHEN; CDR2 reads SYDVKM. The ends were cut back, 6 bases at V and 6 bases at J, with 18 bases in the middle. In DNA, the CDR3 is TGTGCCAGCAGCACCGGGATCCGCAATCTTCAGCCCCAGCATTTT. Amino acid sequence: CASSTGIRNLQPQHF.

The rearrangement links TRBV5-5 to TRBJ2-1; 11 bases are a match to TRBD2. Germline CDR1 reads SGHKS; CDR2 reads YYEKEE (reference sequence). V was clipped by 4 bases and J by 7 bases; unmatched bases: 13. The CDR3 is 17 residues long. The CDR3 bases are TGTGCCAGCAGCCTTCGGGGTAGCGGGGGGGCCTGGAATGAGCAGTTCTTC. Its protein is CASSLRGSGGAWNEQFF.

This chain connects TRBV5-1 to TRBJ1-1; D ambiguous. The CDR3 covers 14 residues. The V end was cut by 4 bases, the J end by 1 base, with 11 bases between. Germline CDR1 SGHRS, CDR2 YFSETQ. CDR3 amino acids: CASSARITNTEAFF. In nucleotides, the CDR3 is TGCGCCAGCAGCGCCAGGATTACGAACACTGAAGCTTTCTTT.

The chain recombines TRBV7-2 with TRBJ2-7; 9 bases fit TRBD1. CDR3 length equals 15 residues. The ends lost 1 base at V and 3 bases at J; junction bases unmatched: 4. CDR1 SGHTA and CDR2 FQGNSA come from the germline V gene. The CDR3 is CASSLVVGQGYEQYF. For the CDR3, the DNA is TGTGCCAGCAGCTTAGTTGTGGGACAGGGCTACGAGCAGTACTTC.

The sample holds one count of this clone. The rearrangement links TRBV5-1 to TRBJ1-6, with 8 bases matching TRBD1. CDR3 length: 17 residues. Germline V CDR1 and CDR2: SGHRS, YFSETQ. The trim removed 0 bases at V and 5 bases at J, leaving 7 bases unmatched. CDR3: CASSLVGQGSHNSPLHF. DNA of the CDR3: TGCGCCAGCAGCTTGGTTGGACAGGGTTCCCATAATTCACCCCTCCACTTT.